The clone carrying this TCR beta chain was seen at least ten times. Amplification yielded TCR beta CDR3 regions, with RNA transcripts as the source. HTBI primers were the set used in a first-round RT-PCR of the TCR CDR3. TCRdb re-derived calls from the multiplex PCR reads in MiXCR, one entry per CDR3 protein. The data contain roughly 500,000 distinct CDR3 sequences, about 15% of them seen just once; the ten biggest clones take up approximately 5.7%. Diagnosis relied on clinical symptoms, serum thyroxine and TRAb, thyroid ultrasound and orbital computed tomography. First hyperthyroidism diagnosis is when the blood sample was obtained, before any ophthalmopathy symptoms. The data were taken from a study of T cells in Graves' hyperthyroidism and ophthalmopathy. CDR3 length equals 15 residues. Trimming took off 2 bases at V and 8 bases at J, with 18 bases between the two ends. Germline CDR1 and CDR2: LGHNT and FRNRAP.

V gene TRBV12-5 combines with J gene TRBJ1-2; D perhaps matches TRBD1 (5 bases). The sequence came from a woman aged 30 to 39 with Graves' hyperthyroidism that later progressed to Graves' ophthalmopathy. The specimen sequenced was blood. Written as DNA, the CDR3 is TGTGCTAGTGGTTTGAACCTCGAGAGGGGCGGGGGCTACACCTTC. Translating gives CASGLNLERGGGYTF.